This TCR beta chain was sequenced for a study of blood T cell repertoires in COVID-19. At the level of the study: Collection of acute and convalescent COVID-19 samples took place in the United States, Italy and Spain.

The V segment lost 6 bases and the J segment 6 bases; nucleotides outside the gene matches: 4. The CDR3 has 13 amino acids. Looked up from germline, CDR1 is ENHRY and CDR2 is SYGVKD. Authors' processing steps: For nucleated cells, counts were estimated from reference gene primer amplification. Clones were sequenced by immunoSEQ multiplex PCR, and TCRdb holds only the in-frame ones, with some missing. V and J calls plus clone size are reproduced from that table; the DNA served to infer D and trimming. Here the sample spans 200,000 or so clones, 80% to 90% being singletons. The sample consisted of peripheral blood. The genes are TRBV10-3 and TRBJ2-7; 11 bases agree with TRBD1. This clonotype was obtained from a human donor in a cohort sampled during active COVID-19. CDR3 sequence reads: CAISGQGAGEQYF. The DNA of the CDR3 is TGTGCCATCAGCGGACAGGGGGCGGGCGAGCAGTACTTC.